The 11 T cell receptor beta chains given below trace back to one sample, sequenced in a study of cytotoxic CD8 clonotypes in ibrutinib-treated CLL. Measured with immunoSEQ multiplex PCR; TCRdb has only the in-frame clones, and not every one. This table holds 110,000 to 150,000 clones, 75% to 80% found once. The sequencing here drew on PBMCs, taken after 24 months of ibrutinib treatment. Receptors were obtained from a human donor with chronic lymphocytic leukemia.

The chain has TRBV11-2 and TRBJ1-5, with D unclear. This CDR3 has 12 amino acids. V was pared by 5 bases and J by 7 bases, with 9 bases between. CDR1 and CDR2 (germline): SGHAT, FQNNGV. CDR3 coding DNA: TGTGCCAGCAGCCCTCCGGGCCAGCCCCAGCATTTT. Amino acids: CASSPPGQPQHF.

A single count supports this clone. V and J are TRBV6-6 and TRBJ2-7, with D possibly matching TRBD2 (6 bases). The germline V and J ends were trimmed by 2 bases and 6 bases, with 14 bases remaining between them. Germline assignment: CDR1 MNHNY and CDR2 SVGAGI (reference sequence). The CDR3 is made up of 14 amino acids. The CDR3: CASSYRGLLSEQYF. The CDR3 DNA follows: TGTGCCAGCAGTTACCGCGGACTATTGAGCGAGCAGTACTTC.

This rearrangement joins TRBV12-5 to TRBJ1-2; 7 bases match TRBD1. V lost 5 bases to trimming and J lost 0 bases; unmatched junction nucleotides: 3. This CDR3 contains 14 residues. CDR1 is LGHNT and CDR2 is FRNRAP in the germline V gene. Here the CDR3 reads CASGPDRTNYGYTF. In DNA, the CDR3 is TGTGCTAGTGGTCCGGACAGGACTAACTATGGCTACACCTTC.

V is TRBV6-6 and J is TRBJ2-3; D not certain. Trimming left V 7 bases short and J 4 bases short, with 12 bases between. Germline-derived CDR1 and CDR2 are MNHNY and SVGAGI (reference sequence). The CDR3 totals 13 residues. CDR3 DNA sequence: TGTGCCAGCACCCCAGGAGCGCCAGATACGCAGTATTTT. Its protein product is CASTPGAPDTQYF.

This clone has just a few counts. The rearrangement joins TRBV28 to TRBJ2-1; 8 bases are a match to TRBD1. Germline-derived CDR1 and CDR2 are MDHEN and SYDVKM. V shed 0 bases and J 2 bases; nucleotides not matched to a gene: 6. The CDR3 runs 17 residues. The CDR3 nucleotides read TGTGCCAGCAGTTTATGGGGGTCAGGGGGCCCCTACAATGAGCAGTTCTTC. Translating it yields CASSLWGSGGPYNEQFF.

The chain has TRBV2 and TRBJ1-3; 7 nucleotides align to TRBD1. The length of the CDR3 is 14 residues. Trimming cost V 3 bases and J 4 bases; bases outside gene matches: 3. Looked up from germline, CDR1 is SNHLY and CDR2 is FYNNEI. The DNA of the CDR3 is TGTGCCAGCAGTGACGGCAGGGGGGGAAACACCATATATTTT. Translating gives CASSDGRGGNTIYF. Together with reference TRBV2 and TRBJ1-3, the CDR3 gives the full variable domain: EPEVTQTPSHQVTQMGQEVILRCVPISNHLYFYWYRQILGQKVEFLVSFYNNEISEKSEIFDDQFSVERPDGSNFTLKIRSTKLEDSAMYFCASSDGRGGNTIYFGEGSWLTVV.

The V gene is TRBV2, the J gene TRBJ2-1; 7 nucleotides align to TRBD2. The CDR3 runs to 13 residues. J gave up 8 bases and V 4 bases, and 5 bases lay outside the gene matches. Germline V lookup: CDR1 SNHLY, CDR2 FYNNEI. The chain's CDR3 is CASSATSRDEQFF. The DNA for the CDR3 is TGTGCCAGCAGTGCGACTAGCAGAGATGAGCAGTTCTTC.

This clone occurred a few times. The chain uses TRBV29-1 and TRBJ1-2, with 8 positions matching TRBD1. The V gene's germline CDR1 is SQVTM and CDR2 ANQGSEA. The V segment lost 0 bases and the J segment 4 bases; nucleotides outside the gene matches: 4. The CDR3 length is 14 residues. CDR3 in amino acids: CSVEDPGGVYGYTF. Here the CDR3 DNA reads TGCAGCGTTGAAGATCCAGGGGGCGTCTATGGCTACACCTTC.

This chain connects TRBV30 to TRBJ2-2; D remains ambiguous. V dropped 3 bases and J dropped 6 bases, with 5 bases sitting between them. The CDR3 spans 11 residues. Germline V gene lookup returns CDR1 GTSNPN and CDR2 SVGIG (reference sequence). The CDR3 protein is CAWRPAGELFF. DNA for the CDR3: TGTGCCTGGAGACCCGCCGGGGAGCTGTTTTTT.

The chain joins TRBV20-1 to TRBJ1-1, with no clear D. The CDR3 runs to 11 residues. From germline, CDR1 is DFQATT and CDR2 SNEGSKA (reference sequence). The germline V and J ends were trimmed by 3 bases and 2 bases, with 4 bases remaining between them. This chain's CDR3 is CSASLNTEAFF. The CDR3 coding sequence is TGCAGTGCTAGCCTTAACACTGAAGCTTTCTTT.

This clone appeared once. V gene TRBV6-6 combines with J gene TRBJ2-7, with 9 bases identical to TRBD2. With V trimmed by 6 bases and J by 4 bases, 10 bases remained unmatched. Germline V CDR1 and CDR2: MNHNY, SVGAGI (reference sequence). The CDR3 loop spans 15 amino acids. Written as DNA, the CDR3 is TGTGCCAGCAGCCCCCCTATGGCGGGAGGGTACGAGCAGTACTTC. Translation gives CASSPPMAGGYEQYF.